The rows below give T cell receptor beta chains drawn from one sample of a study of graft-versus-host responses after intestinal transplantation. Here immunoSEQ multiplex PCR was the method, and the copy in TCRdb shows in-frame clones only, minus some. This table holds some 11,000 clones, around four fifths found once. The source was PBMCs, collected approximately 120 days after transplant. Every receptor here comes from a human patient who received an intestinal transplant, so some T cells may come from the graft donor. CDR3s include the opening cysteine and the closing phenylalanine or tryptophan. Fields, in order: D gene, V gene, J gene, clone size, CDR3 protein, CDR3 DNA. The D gene is left open where the match is weak. Rows give clone size only sometimes, using once, few, many, or a class for an expanded clone.

TRBD1	TRBV6-5	TRBJ1-2	NA	CASSYRQGTDGYTF	TGTGCCAGCAGTTACCGACAGGGGACGGATGGCTACACCTTC
NA	TRBV6-1	TRBJ2-7	NA	CASSEGEGSYEQYF	TGTGCCAGCAGTGAAGGCGAGGGGTCCTACGAGCAGTACTTC
NA	TRBV27	TRBJ2-1	NA	CASSWDLSEQFF	TGTGCCAGCAGTTGGGATCTGAGTGAGCAGTTCTTC
TRBD2	TRBV4-2	TRBJ2-3	NA	CASSQRLASAIDTQYF	TGTGCCAGCAGCCAGAGACTAGCGTCGGCGATAGATACGCAGTATTTT
NA	TRBV28	TRBJ2-2	NA	CASRSTNTGELFF	TGTGCCAGCAGGTCTACGAACACCGGGGAGCTGTTTTTT
TRBD1	TRBV6-5	TRBJ2-6	NA	CASSPTGLGANVLTF	TGTGCCAGCAGCCCGACAGGGTTAGGGGCCAACGTCCTGACTTTC
NA	TRBV30	TRBJ2-2	NA	CAWRYTGLGELFF	TGTGCCTGGAGGTATACAGGGCTCGGGGAGCTGTTTTTT
TRBD2	TRBV9	TRBJ2-7	NA	CASSVTREPHEQYF	TGTGCCAGCAGCGTAACGCGGGAGCCCCACGAGCAGTACTTC
NA	TRBV28	TRBJ2-7	NA	CASSLLAGRYEQYF	TGTGCCAGCAGTTTACTGGCAGGGAGGTACGAGCAGTACTTC
NA	TRBV7-9	TRBJ1-6	once	CASSLVGNPHSPLHF	TGTGCCAGCAGCTTAGTTGGGAACCCTCATTCACCCCTCCACTTT
NA	TRBV5-1	TRBJ2-3	NA	CASSLGRTDEDTQYF	TGCGCCAGCAGCTTGGGGAGGACTGACGAAGATACGCAGTATTTT
TRBD2	TRBV7-7	TRBJ2-1	NA	CASSRLAGDFIEQFF	TGTGCTAGCAGCCGTCTAGCGGGAGATTTTATTGAGCAGTTCTTC
NA	TRBV4-1	TRBJ2-6	NA	CASRSGANVLTF	TGCGCCAGCAGGTCTGGGGCCAACGTCCTGACTTTC
TRBD1	TRBV4-1	TRBJ1-3	NA	CASSHDEGTGGNTIYF	TGTGCCAGCAGCCACGACGAAGGGACAGGAGGAAACACCATATATTTT
NA	TRBV6-5	TRBJ2-5	few	CASSYMGGGRETQYF	TGTGCCAGCAGTTACATGGGGGGTGGGCGAGAGACCCAGTACTTC
NA	TRBV4-1	TRBJ2-5	NA	CASSTPPSRETQYF	TGCGCCAGCAGCACCCCCCCGAGCAGGGAGACCCAGTACTTC
NA	TRBV9	TRBJ2-1	NA	CASSVAQSYNEQFF	TGTGCCAGCAGCGTAGCGCAGTCTTACAATGAGCAGTTCTTC
NA	TRBV5-1	TRBJ2-7	NA	CASSFTGYEQYF	TGCGCCAGCAGCTTTACAGGGTACGAGCAGTACTTC
TRBD1	TRBV4-3	TRBJ2-7	NA	CASSQENGDRSYEQYF	TGCGCCAGCAGCCAAGAGAATGGGGACAGGTCTTACGAGCAGTACTTC
TRBD1	TRBV28	TRBJ1-5	NA	CASSSTGTGYQPQHF	TGTGCCAGCAGTTCAACCGGGACAGGGTATCAGCCCCAGCATTTT
NA	TRBV19	TRBJ2-7	NA	CASSIAGAVIYEQYF	TGTGCCAGTAGTATAGCGGGAGCCGTGATCTACGAGCAGTACTTC
TRBD1	TRBV27	TRBJ2-7	NA	CASSAGQGYEQYF	TGTGCCAGCAGTGCTGGACAGGGCTACGAGCAGTACTTC
TRBD1	TRBV6-4	TRBJ1-5	NA	CASSRTGEGNQPQHF	TGTGCCAGCAGTCGTACAGGGGAGGGCAATCAGCCCCAGCATTTT
TRBD1	TRBV6-1	TRBJ2-3	NA	CASTSGQGVGDTQYF	TGTGCCAGCACCTCGGGACAGGGAGTGGGAGATACGCAGTATTTT
NA	TRBV7-9	TRBJ2-1	NA	CASSETVGDSYNEQFF	TGTGCCAGCAGCGAGACGGTGGGGGACTCCTACAATGAGCAGTTCTTC
NA	TRBV9	TRBJ2-7	few	CASSVESFSYEQYF	TGTGCCAGCAGCGTAGAGTCGTTCTCCTACGAGCAGTACTTC
TRBD2	TRBV2	TRBJ2-3	NA	CASSGLAGPSGFFGTDTQYF	TGTGCCAGCAGTGGCCTAGCGGGACCTTCTGGGTTTTTTGGCACAGATACGCAGTATTTT
TRBD1	TRBV28	TRBJ1-2	NA	CARRGAGRATLNYGYTF	TGTGCCCGCAGGGGGGCGGGGCGGGCGACTCTAAACTATGGCTACACCTTC
NA	TRBV6-5	TRBJ2-1	NA	CASSYSTGEQFF	TGTGCCAGCAGTTACTCGACTGGTGAGCAGTTCTTC
NA	TRBV21-1	TRBJ1-3	NA	CASSNAGTGSPYSGNTIYF	TGTGCCAGCAGCAACGCCGGGACAGGAAGTCCTTACTCTGGAAACACCATATATTTT
NA	TRBV6-1	TRBJ2-7	few	CASSEVGAAGEQYF	TGTGCCAGCAGCGAGGTGGGGGCGGCTGGAGAGCAGTACTTC
NA	TRBV5-6	TRBJ1-1	NA	CASSLGRARAFF	TGTGCCAGCAGCTTGGGGAGGGCGAGGGCTTTCTTT
TRBD1	TRBV6-1	TRBJ2-3	NA	CASSEKGTGADTQYF	TGTGCCAGCAGTGAAAAAGGGACAGGGGCAGATACGCAGTATTTT
TRBD2	TRBV9	TRBJ2-7	NA	CASSVEAAGGIHEQYF	TGTGCCAGCAGCGTAGAAGCAGCGGGAGGTATCCACGAGCAGTACTTC
NA	TRBV27	TRBJ1-4	NA	CASSLLGSSEKEKLFF	TGTGCCAGCAGTTTATTAGGCAGCAGTGAAAAAGAAAAACTGTTTTTT
NA	TRBV4-1	TRBJ2-1	NA	CASSQANEQFF	TGCGCCAGCAGCCAAGCCAATGAGCAGTTCTTC
NA	TRBV6-5	TRBJ2-5	NA	CASSYSMQQETQYF	TGTGCCAGCAGTTACTCGATGCAGCAAGAGACCCAGTACTTC
NA	TRBV6-4	TRBJ2-2	few	CASSDSDTGELFF	TGTGCCAGCAGTGACTCGGACACCGGGGAGCTGTTTTTT
TRBD1	TRBV6-5	TRBJ2-7	NA	CASSSSTGVKHEQYF	TGTGCCAGCAGTTCCTCGACAGGGGTTAAGCACGAGCAGTACTTC
NA	TRBV2	TRBJ2-7	once	CASSPSGPTGYEQYF	TGTGCCAGCAGCCCGTCCGGGCCAACGGGTTACGAGCAGTACTTC
NA	TRBV11-3	TRBJ1-2	NA	CASSFRPSNYGYTF	TGTGCCAGCAGCTTCCGGCCCTCCAACTATGGCTACACCTTC
TRBD1	TRBV25-1	TRBJ2-1	few	CASSPANRGSYEQFF	TGTGCCAGCAGCCCCGCTAACAGGGGTTCGTATGAGCAGTTCTTC
NA	TRBV5-1	TRBJ2-3	NA	CASSLGGVGDTQYF	TGCGCCAGCAGCTTGGGGGGAGTGGGTGATACGCAGTATTTT
NA	TRBV4-2	TRBJ1-5	NA	CASSLNRNQPQHF	TGTGCCAGCAGCTTGAATCGGAATCAGCCCCAGCATTTT
NA	TRBV18	TRBJ1-3	few	CASSLSTSSGNTIYF	TGTGCCAGCTCACTATCCACGAGCTCTGGAAACACCATATATTTT
NA	TRBV29-1	TRBJ1-1	NA	CSVESGEAEAFF	TGCAGCGTCGAAAGTGGGGAAGCTGAAGCTTTCTTT
NA	TRBV28	TRBJ2-5	NA	CASGRPGVGEETQYF	TGTGCCAGCGGTCGGCCAGGGGTTGGAGAAGAGACCCAGTACTTC
NA	TRBV15	TRBJ2-7	NA	CATSRVPPHFHPREQYF	TGTGCCACCAGCAGAGTCCCCCCTCATTTTCACCCGCGGGAGCAGTACTTC
NA	TRBV18	TRBJ2-5	NA	CASSPPGGETQYF	TGTGCCAGCTCACCCCCCGGAGGGGAGACCCAGTACTTC
NA	TRBV7-9	TRBJ2-5	NA	CASRSGIEETQYF	TGTGCCAGCAGGTCAGGGATAGAAGAGACCCAGTACTTC